The clone carrying this T cell receptor (beta chain) occurred once. What it binds is unknown. Primers for the PCR totalled 60 Vbeta and 13 Jbeta. TCRdb keeps only in-frame clones here, not all; method: immunoSEQ multiplex PCR. The data show approximately 240,000 clones, about 80% seen once. Looked up from germline, CDR1 is MNHEY and CDR2 is SVGAGI. This CDR3 is 13 amino acids long. Trimming pared 6 bases from V and 3 bases from J, leaving 11 bases between. The data belong to a study of cytomegalovirus exposure and HLA in healthy donors. General study points: According to an earlier analysis, most TCR beta V segments yielded productive rearrangements about 90% or about 30% of the time. Later analysis demonstrated an association between a missense DCLRE1C variant and TCR beta V- and J-gene trimming.

The sequencing input was PBMCs. The sequence came from a middle-aged woman in good health and CMV-seropositive. The J gene is TRBJ1-2, the V gene TRBV6-5; D gene uncertain. Here the CDR3 DNA reads TGTGCCAGCAGCCGATCTATTGACTATGGCTACACCTTC. This encodes CASSRSIDYGYTF.